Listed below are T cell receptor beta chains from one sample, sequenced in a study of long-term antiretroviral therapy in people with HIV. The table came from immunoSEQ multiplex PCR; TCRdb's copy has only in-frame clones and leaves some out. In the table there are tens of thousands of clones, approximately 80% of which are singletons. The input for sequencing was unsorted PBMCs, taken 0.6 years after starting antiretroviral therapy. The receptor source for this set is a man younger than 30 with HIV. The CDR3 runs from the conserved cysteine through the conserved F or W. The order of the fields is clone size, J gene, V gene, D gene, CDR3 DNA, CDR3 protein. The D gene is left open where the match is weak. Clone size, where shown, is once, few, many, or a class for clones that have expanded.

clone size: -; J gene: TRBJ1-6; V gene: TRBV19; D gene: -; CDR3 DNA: TGTGCCAGTAGTGCAGGGGAATATTCACCCCTCCACTTT; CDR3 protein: CASSAGEYSPLHF
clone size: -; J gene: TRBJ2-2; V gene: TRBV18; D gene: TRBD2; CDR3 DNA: TGTGCCAGCTCCGGCGGGAGGGCCGTCTACACCGGGGAGCTGTTTTTT; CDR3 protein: CASSGGRAVYTGELFF
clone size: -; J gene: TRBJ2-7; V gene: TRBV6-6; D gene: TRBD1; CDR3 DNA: TGTGCCAGCATGGCCCCAGGGACAGTTTCCTACGAGCAGTACTTC; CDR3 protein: CASMAPGTVSYEQYF
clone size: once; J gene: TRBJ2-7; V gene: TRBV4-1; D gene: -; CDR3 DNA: TGCGCCAGCAGCCATCAGGACTGGGCCTACGAGCAGTACTTC; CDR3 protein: CASSHQDWAYEQYF
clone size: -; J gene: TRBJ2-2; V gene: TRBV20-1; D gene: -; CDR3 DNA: TGCAGTGCTAGATCCATGATGGAGCTGTTTTTT; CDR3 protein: CSARSMMELFF
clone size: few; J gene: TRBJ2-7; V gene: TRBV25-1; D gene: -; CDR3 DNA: TGTGCCAGCATTCGGGAGCTTGAGCAGTACTTC; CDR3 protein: CASIRELEQYF
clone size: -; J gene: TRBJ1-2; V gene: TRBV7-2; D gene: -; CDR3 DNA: TGTGCCAGCAGCTTAGATGGGGGATTAGCTAACTATGGCTACACCTTC; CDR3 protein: CASSLDGGLANYGYTF
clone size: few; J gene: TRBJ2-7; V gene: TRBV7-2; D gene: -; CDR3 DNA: TGTGCCAGCAGCCCCTCCGGCTACGAGCAGTACTTC; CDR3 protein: CASSPSGYEQYF
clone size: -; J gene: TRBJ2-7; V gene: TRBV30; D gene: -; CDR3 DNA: TGTGCCTGGAGTAGGGGGGGCGCTTCAACCGAGCAGTACTTC; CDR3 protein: CAWSRGGASTEQYF
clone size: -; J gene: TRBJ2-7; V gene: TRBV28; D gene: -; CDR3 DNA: TGTGCCAGCAGACCACTAGGGTTTTCGTACGAGCAGTACTTC; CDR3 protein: CASRPLGFSYEQYF
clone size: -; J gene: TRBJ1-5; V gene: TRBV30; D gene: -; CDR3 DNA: TGTGCCTGGGGTCAGGAGTATAGCAATCAGCCCCAGCATTTT; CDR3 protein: CAWGQEYSNQPQHF
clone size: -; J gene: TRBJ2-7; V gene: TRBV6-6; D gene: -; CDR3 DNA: TGTGCCAGCAGTTACTCGGACGGCTACGAGCAGTACTTC; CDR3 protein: CASSYSDGYEQYF
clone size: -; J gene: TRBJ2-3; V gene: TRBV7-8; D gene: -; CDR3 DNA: TGTGCCAGCAGCTTAGCGGTAGGGGGCACAGATACGCAGTATTTT; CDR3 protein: CASSLAVGGTDTQYF
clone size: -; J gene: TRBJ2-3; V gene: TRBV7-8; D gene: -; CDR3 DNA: TGTGCCAGCAGCCCGCAGACTAGGGCCACAGATACGCAGTATTTT; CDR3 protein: CASSPQTRATDTQYF
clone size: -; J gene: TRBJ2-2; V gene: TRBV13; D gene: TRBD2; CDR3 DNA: TGTGCCAGCAGCCGATGGGGGGGGGACACCGGGGAGCTGTTTTTT; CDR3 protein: CASSRWGGDTGELFF
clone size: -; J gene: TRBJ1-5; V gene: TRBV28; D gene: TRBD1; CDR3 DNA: TGTGCCAGCGGGAACAGGGGGATAAGTCAGCCCCAGCATTTT; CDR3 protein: CASGNRGISQPQHF
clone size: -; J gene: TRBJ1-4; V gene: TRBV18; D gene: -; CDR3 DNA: TGTGCCAGCTCACCACGACAGCTTGCAACTAATGAAAAACTGTTTTTT; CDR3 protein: CASSPRQLATNEKLFF
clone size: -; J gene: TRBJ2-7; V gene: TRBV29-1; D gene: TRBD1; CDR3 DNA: TGCAGCGTTGACGGTGGGACAGGTTGGGAGCAGTACTTC; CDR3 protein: CSVDGGTGWEQYF
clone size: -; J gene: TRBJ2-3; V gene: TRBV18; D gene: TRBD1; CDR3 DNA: TGTGCCAGCTCACCGGGGACAGTTTTTATTGATACGCAGTATTTT; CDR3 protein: CASSPGTVFIDTQYF
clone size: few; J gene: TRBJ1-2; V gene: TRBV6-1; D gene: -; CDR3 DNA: TGTGCCAGCAGTGACCCGGGGAGGTATGGCTACACCTTC; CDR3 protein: CASSDPGRYGYTF
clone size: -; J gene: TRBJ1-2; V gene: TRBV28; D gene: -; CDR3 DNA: TGTGCCAGCAGGGGGGGAGGCTACACCTTC; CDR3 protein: CASRGGGYTF
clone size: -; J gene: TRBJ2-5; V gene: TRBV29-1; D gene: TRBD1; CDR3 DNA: TGCAGCGTCAACAGGGGAATAGGGGAGACCCAGTACTTC; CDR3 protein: CSVNRGIGETQYF